Listed here are 32 T cell receptor beta chains from one sample, sequenced in a study of vaccination and CD4 T cells after COVID-19. The antigens of these receptors remain unknown. Treatment denoted: approximately 11-day PBMC culture with coronavirus spike peptide pools or control peptides (ViraFEST assay). Sequenced with the Oncomine TCR Beta short-read assay was DNA taken from cultured CD4+ T cells. TCRdb reanalysed the PCR reads using MiXCR and keeps one entry per CDR3 protein. The sample shows about 11,000 distinct CDR3 sequences, roughly 56% of them seen only once. Material for sequencing was CD4+ T cells from blood, cultured in vitro. These receptors originate from a human donor who had recovered from COVID-19.

V is TRBV6-1 and J is TRBJ2-4; D gene ambiguous. CDR3 size: 12 residues. Germline CDR1 is MNHNS and CDR2 is SASEGT. Trimming shortened V by 9 bases and J by 8 bases, and 14 bases separated the two germline ends. The CDR3 loop reads CASFSSRDIQYF. The CDR3 DNA sequence: TGTGCCAGTTTTTCGAGCCGGGACATTCAGTACTTC.

This clonotype was found once. This chain links TRBV12-3 or TRBV12-4 with TRBJ2-7, with D perhaps matching TRBD1 (5 bases). This CDR3 comprises 13 residues. The V end was cut by 6 bases, the J end by 3 bases, with 12 bases between. The CDR3 here is CASRKGPNYEQYF. CDR3 nucleotides: TGTGCCAGCAGAAAGGGGCCTAACTACGAGCAGTACTTC.

The CDR3, as DNA: TGCAGTGCTGGGGGACTAGCGCTCACAGATACGCAGTATTTT. This sequence encodes CSAGGLALTDTQYF. The chain combines TRBV20-1 with TRBJ2-3, with 10 nucleotides matching TRBD2. This CDR3 has 14 residues. V was clipped by 5 bases and J by 2 bases; unmatched bases: 4. CDR1 is DFQATT, CDR2 SNEGSKA, per germline (reference sequence).

J is TRBJ1-5 and V is TRBV21-1; the tabulated D call, TRBD1, remains unverified against the DNA. TRBV21-1 corresponds to a pseudogene. This CDR3 is built from 14 residues. CDR3 sequence reads: CASSKDFRGQPQHF. CDR3 coding DNA: TGTGCCAGCAGCAAAGATTTTAGGGGGCAGCCCCAGCATTTT.

The V call is TRBV11-3, the J call TRBJ2-1, with 8 bases aligning to TRBD2. Germline CDR1 SGHNT, CDR2 YENEEA. V was clipped by 1 base and J by 5 bases; unmatched bases: 7. CDR3 length equals 16 residues. Here the CDR3 reads CASSLGTSPIHNEQFF. The CDR3 region has the DNA TGTGCCAGCAGCTTAGGGACTAGCCCTATCCACAATGAGCAGTTCTTC.

This chain links TRBV6-2 or TRBV6-3 with TRBJ2-1; the D gene is possibly TRBD1 (6 bases). From germline, CDR1 is MNHEY and CDR2 SVGEGT. CDR3 length equals 17 residues. V shed 2 bases and J shed 1 base, with 15 bases lying between them. CDR3 sequence (DNA): TGTGCCAGCAGTTACGGGGGAACAGGGATTTCCTACAATGAGCAGTTCTTC. This sequence encodes CASSYGGTGISYNEQFF.

V gene TRBV7-9 combines with J gene TRBJ2-2; D is undetermined. Germline V gene lookup returns CDR1 SEHNR and CDR2 FQNEAQ (reference sequence). Between the trimmed V and J ends, which lost 0 bases and 3 bases, there was a span of 5 bases. The CDR3 runs to 14 residues. This CDR3 is CASSLAGYTGELFF. In DNA, the CDR3 is TGTGCCAGCAGCTTAGCTGGATACACCGGGGAGCTGTTTTTT.

This clonotype was observed a few times. This chain connects TRBV7-9 to TRBJ1-6; 10 bases fit TRBD1. CDR3 length: 15 amino acids. V lost 6 bases to trimming and J lost 6 bases; unmatched junction nucleotides: 5. Germline lookup yields CDR1 SEHNR and CDR2 FQNEAQ (reference sequence). Here the CDR3 DNA reads TGTGCCAGCAGAAGACAGGGGGCGACTAATTCACCCCTCCACTTT. Its protein product is CASRRQGATNSPLHF. Supplemented by reference TRBV7-9 and TRBJ1-6, the full variable domain reads DTGVSQNPRHKITKRGQNVTFRCDPISEHNRLYWYRQTLGQGPEFLTYFQNEAQLEKSRLLSDRFSAERPKGSFSTLEIQRTEQGDSAMYLCASRRQGATNSPLHFGNGTRLTVT.

This clonotype occurred a few times. This chain connects TRBV10-3 to TRBJ1-2; 9 bases match TRBD1. Germline CDR1 is ENHRY and CDR2 is SYGVKD. The trim removed 5 bases at V and 13 bases at J, leaving 11 bases unmatched. CDR3 length equals 13 residues. CDR3 protein: CAISSLLGTGTTF. CDR3 in DNA: TGTGCCATCAGTTCCCTTTTAGGGACAGGGACCACCTTC.

The gene calls are TRBV7-9 and TRBJ2-5; D is undetermined. In germline, CDR1 is SEHNR, CDR2 FQNEAQ (reference sequence). Trimming removed 1 base from V and 3 bases from J, with 6 bases in between. The CDR3 has 13 residues. This CDR3 reads CASSLVAEETQYF. Written as DNA, the CDR3 is TGTGCCAGCAGCTTAGTTGCGGAAGAGACCCAGTACTTC. Variable domain in full (rest from reference TRBV7-9 and TRBJ2-5): DTGVSQNPRHKITKRGQNVTFRCDPISEHNRLYWYRQTLGQGPEFLTYFQNEAQLEKSRLLSDRFSAERPKGSFSTLEIQRTEQGDSAMYLCASSLVAEETQYFGPGTRLLVL.

The chain carries TRBV2 and TRBJ1-1; D is undetermined. The germline gives CDR1 SNHLY, CDR2 FYNNEI. With 1 base removed from V and 7 bases from J, the gap between germline ends came to 4 bases. This CDR3 is 11 amino acids long. The CDR3 nucleotides are TGTGCCAGCAGTGAAGTCAGTGAAGCTTTCTTT. This gives the protein CASSEVSEAFF.

The chain recombines TRBV7-9 with TRBJ1-1, with no clear D. Germline lookup yields CDR1 SEHNR and CDR2 FQNEAQ (reference sequence). V lost 1 base to trimming and J lost 0 bases, with 3 bases between them. The CDR3 extends over 13 amino acids. This CDR3 is CASSLDMNTEAFF. For the CDR3, the DNA is TGTGCCAGCAGCTTAGACATGAACACTGAAGCTTTCTTT.

This clonotype is judged medium-sized. J is TRBJ2-5 and V is TRBV2, with 8 bases aligning to TRBD1. The V and J ends lost 9 bases and 2 bases, in that order; junction bases with no gene match: 8. CDR1 is SNHLY and CDR2 is FYNNEI in the germline V gene. This CDR3 spans 14 amino acids. In nucleotides, the CDR3 is TGTGCCAGGACAACGGGACAGGCGCAAGAGACCCAGTACTTC. The encoded protein is CARTTGQAQETQYF.

This clonotype was picked up a small number of times. This rearrangement joins TRBV6-1 to TRBJ2-5, with D possibly matching TRBD1 (6 bases). Trimming removed 3 bases from V and 7 bases from J, with 21 bases in between. The CDR3 loop spans 16 amino acids. CDR1 is MNHNS, CDR2 SASEGT, per germline. CDR3: CASSDPGQQGLGTQYF. The CDR3, as DNA: TGTGCCAGCAGTGACCCGGGACAACAGGGTTTGGGGACCCAGTACTTC.

This clonotype came up a few times. The V gene is TRBV5-4, the J gene TRBJ1-2; D possibly corresponds to TRBD1 (5 bases). CDR1 and CDR2 from the germline V gene are SGHNT and YYREEE (reference sequence). This CDR3 has 15 residues. V was shortened by 6 bases and J by 2 bases, with 17 bases between the two germline ends. The CDR3 protein is CASTLGGTINYGYTF. DNA for the CDR3: TGTGCCAGCACCCTAGGAGGGACGATCAACTATGGCTACACCTTC.

The J gene is TRBJ1-6, the V gene TRBV7-3; TRBD1 aligns across 8 bases. The germline V gene encodes CDR1 SGHTA and CDR2 FQGTGA. The CDR3 runs 14 residues. The J segment lost 7 bases and the V segment lost 3 bases, leaving 2 bases of the junction unmatched. The CDR3 DNA sequence: TGTGCCAGCAGCTTGGACAGGGAGAATTCACCCCTCCACTTT. Encoded protein: CASSLDRENSPLHF.

The chain combines TRBV20-1 with TRBJ2-1; tentative D call: TRBD1 (5 bases). Per germline, CDR1 DFQATT and CDR2 SNEGSKA (reference sequence). This CDR3 contains 15 residues. V lost 5 bases, J lost 6 bases, and 20 bases lay in between. CDR3 sequence reads: CSAPAGWPGRNEQFF. The CDR3 nucleotides are TGCAGTGCTCCCGCAGGATGGCCAGGGCGCAATGAGCAGTTCTTC.

The V and J genes are TRBV7-8 and TRBJ2-1, with D perhaps matching TRBD1 (6 bases). The CDR3 covers 16 residues. Germline V gene sequence: CDR1 SGHVS, CDR2 FQNEAQ. Trimming stripped 1 base from V and 3 bases from J, with 13 bases between. The CDR3 loop reads CASSLVRGRGYNEQFF. The CDR3 DNA reads TGTGCCAGCAGCTTAGTCAGGGGTAGGGGCTACAATGAGCAGTTCTTC. Looking up the rest from reference TRBV7-8 and TRBJ2-1 gives the full variable domain: GAGVSQSPRYKVAKRGQDVALRCDPISGHVSLFWYQQALGQGPEFLTYFQNEAQLDKSGLPSDRFFAERPEGSVSTLKIQRTQQEDSAVYLCASSLVRGRGYNEQFFGPGTRLTVL.

This clonotype has just a few counts. The chain joins TRBV20-1 to TRBJ2-5, with D perhaps TRBD2 (6 bases). The CDR3 totals 11 residues. V lost 6 bases and J lost 5, with 10 bases in between. Germline lookup yields CDR1 DFQATT and CDR2 SNEGSKA (reference sequence). CDR3: CSAWTKETQYF. In nucleotides, the CDR3 is TGCAGTGCATGGACTAAGGAGACCCAGTACTTC.

V usage is TRBV5-6 and J usage is TRBJ1-2; no definite D call. V was clipped by 1 base and J by 4 bases, with 14 bases between them. The CDR3 is 15 amino acids. CDR1 is SGHDT, CDR2 YYEEEE, per germline. Written as DNA, the CDR3 is TGTGCCAGCAGCTTGTTTCAGATGGTTTTCTATGGCTACACCTTC. Translating it yields CASSLFQMVFYGYTF.

The rearrangement uses TRBV5-5 and TRBJ2-5, with 11 bases that match TRBD2. With V trimmed by 4 bases and J by 4 bases, 9 bases remained unmatched. CDR1 and CDR2 (germline): SGHKS, YYEKEE (reference sequence). The CDR3 covers 16 residues. The DNA for the CDR3 is TGTGCCAGCAGCCCACAACTAGCGGGAGCCGGAGAGACCCAGTACTTC. Encoded protein: CASSPQLAGAGETQYF.

V is TRBV5-4 and J is TRBJ2-5; 11 positions agree with TRBD2. The V segment lost 4 bases and the J segment 5 bases; nucleotides outside the gene matches: 10. Germline CDR1 reads SGHNT; CDR2 reads YYREEE (reference sequence). The CDR3 sequence is 16 residues long. The CDR3 DNA reads as TGTGCCAGCAGCCGTCCTACTAGCGGGAGTCAGGAGACCCAGTACTTC. It yields the protein CASSRPTSGSQETQYF. Complete variable domain (other parts from reference TRBV5-4 and TRBJ2-5): ETGVTQSPTHLIKTRGQQVTLRCSSQSGHNTVSWYQQALGQGPQFIFQYYREEENGRGNFPPRFSGLQFPNYSSELNVNALELDDSALYLCASSRPTSGSQETQYFGPGTRLLVL.

The genes are TRBV28 and TRBJ2-6, with D unresolved. Trimming stripped 3 bases from V and 1 base from J, with 13 bases between. CDR1 and CDR2 (germline): MDHEN, SYDVKM. This CDR3 has 17 residues. In DNA form, the CDR3 reads TGTGCCAGCAGTTTTGCTCTTTTGTCGTCTGGGGCCAACGTCCTGACTTTC. It yields the protein CASSFALLSSGANVLTF. The whole variable domain, remainder taken from reference TRBV28 and TRBJ2-6, is DVKVTQSSRYLVKRTGEKVFLECVQDMDHENMFWYRQDPGLGLRLIYFSYDVKMKEKGDIPEGYSVSREKKERFSLILESASTNQTSMYLCASSFALLSSGANVLTFGAGSRLTVL.

This chain uses TRBV20-1 with TRBJ2-6; TRBD2 is a possible D gene (6 bases). Trimming stripped 3 bases from V and 4 bases from J, with 7 bases between. Per the germline V gene, CDR1 is DFQATT and CDR2 is SNEGSKA (reference sequence). This CDR3 contains 13 residues. The CDR3 DNA reads as TGCAGTGCTAGGGCGGGGGGGGCCAACGTCCTGACTTTC. Its protein product is CSARAGGANVLTF.

The chain is built from TRBV15 and TRBJ2-7, with unresolved D. CDR1 is LNHNV and CDR2 is YYDKDF in the germline V gene (reference sequence). Trimming stripped 1 base from V and 2 bases from J, with 12 bases between. The CDR3 loop spans 15 amino acids. As DNA, the CDR3 is TGTGCCACCAGCAGAGGCAGTCGCGGAGCCTACGAGCAGTACTTC. Its protein is CATSRGSRGAYEQYF. Full variable domain (remainder filled in from reference TRBV15 and TRBJ2-7): DAMVIQNPRYQVTQFGKPVTLSCSQTLNHNVMYWYQQKSSQAPKLLFHYYDKDFNNEADTPDNFQSRRPNTSFCFLDIRSPGLGDTAMYLCATSRGSRGAYEQYFGPGTRLTVT.

This rearrangement joins TRBV4-3 to TRBJ2-2; tentatively, D is TRBD2 (7 bases). Germline loops: CDR1 LGHNA, CDR2 YSLEER. The CDR3 length is 15 residues. V was clipped by 1 base and J by 7 bases, with 13 bases between them. CDR3 DNA: TGCGCCAGCAGCCAAGGAGGGGGGGCAGACGGGGAGCTGTTTTTT. It codes for CASSQGGGADGELFF.

V is TRBV28 and J is TRBJ2-1; 9 bases align to TRBD2. CDR3 size: 14 residues. Germline CDR1 and CDR2: MDHEN and SYDVKM. The ends lost 6 bases at V and 5 bases at J; junction bases unmatched: 5. The CDR3 DNA sequence: TGTGCCAGCAGACCCGCGGGAGGGAACAATGAGCAGTTCTTC. Translating gives CASRPAGGNNEQFF. Full variable domain (rest looked up from reference TRBV28 and TRBJ2-1): DVKVTQSSRYLVKRTGEKVFLECVQDMDHENMFWYRQDPGLGLRLIYFSYDVKMKEKGDIPEGYSVSREKKERFSLILESASTNQTSMYLCASRPAGGNNEQFFGPGTRLTVL.

V usage is TRBV12-3 or TRBV12-4 and J usage is TRBJ2-7; unclear D gene. V dropped 0 bases and J dropped 6 bases, with 12 bases sitting between them. The CDR3 loop spans 14 amino acids. This chain's CDR3 is CASSLASTKREQYF. For the CDR3, the DNA is TGTGCCAGCAGTTTAGCGTCGACAAAGCGCGAGCAGTACTTC.

In this sample, this clonotype turned up a few times. Here the CDR3 reads CATKGAVNTGELFF. CDR3 nucleotide sequence: TGTGCCACCAAGGGGGCGGTGAACACCGGGGAGCTGTTTTTT. J is TRBJ2-2 and V is TRBV24-1; 7 positions match TRBD1. CDR3 size: 14 residues. Germline-derived CDR1 and CDR2 are KGHDR and SFDVKD. Losses at the gene ends were 8 bases for V and 1 base for J; bases not matched to a gene: 3.

The gene calls are TRBV10-3 and TRBJ1-1, with 7 nucleotides matching TRBD1. The germline V gene encodes CDR1 ENHRY and CDR2 SYGVKD. The ends lost 6 bases at V and 1 base at J; junction bases unmatched: 2. The CDR3 is 13 amino acids. CDR3 residues: CAIRGTENTEAFF. The CDR3 DNA follows: TGTGCCATCAGGGGGACAGAGAACACTGAAGCTTTCTTT.

The sample holds a few counts of this clonotype. The V call is TRBV15, the J call TRBJ2-1; 7 bases are shared with TRBD2. The germline gives CDR1 LNHNV, CDR2 YYDKDF (reference sequence). The CDR3 runs 16 residues. V was pared by 8 bases and J by 8 bases, with 18 bases of the junction left unmatched. The CDR3 DNA is TGTGCCACCCGCCAGGGAATTGGCGGGAGTAGCTATGAGCAGTTCTTC. This codes for CATRQGIGGSSYEQFF.

This clonotype was detected only a few times. The chain employs TRBV10-3 and TRBJ2-6, with 8 bases lining up with TRBD1. Losses at the gene ends were 10 bases for V and 0 bases for J; bases not matched to a gene: 17. The CDR3 sequence is 19 residues long. From germline, CDR1 is ENHRY and CDR2 SYGVKD. CDR3 sequence: CATISNPGTGLSGANVLTF. CDR3 sequence (DNA): TGTGCCACCATCAGTAACCCCGGGACAGGCCTCTCTGGGGCCAACGTCCTGACTTTC.